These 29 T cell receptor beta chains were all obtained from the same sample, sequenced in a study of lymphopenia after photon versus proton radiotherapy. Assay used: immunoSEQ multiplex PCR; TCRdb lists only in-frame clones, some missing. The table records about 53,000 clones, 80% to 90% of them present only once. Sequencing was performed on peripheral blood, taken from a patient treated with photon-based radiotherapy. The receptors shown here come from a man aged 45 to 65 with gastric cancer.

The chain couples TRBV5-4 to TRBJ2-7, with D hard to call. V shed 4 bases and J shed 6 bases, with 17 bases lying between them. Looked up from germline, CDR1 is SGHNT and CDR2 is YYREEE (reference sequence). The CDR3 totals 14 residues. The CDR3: CASSPPDHPPEQYF. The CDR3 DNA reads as TGTGCCAGCAGCCCCCCCGACCATCCCCCCGAGCAGTACTTC.

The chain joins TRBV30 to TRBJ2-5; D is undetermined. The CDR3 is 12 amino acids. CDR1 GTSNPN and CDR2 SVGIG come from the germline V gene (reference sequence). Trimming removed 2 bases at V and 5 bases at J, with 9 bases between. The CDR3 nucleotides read TGTGCCTGGAGTAGCTTGCGTGAGACCCAGTACTTC. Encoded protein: CAWSSLRETQYF.

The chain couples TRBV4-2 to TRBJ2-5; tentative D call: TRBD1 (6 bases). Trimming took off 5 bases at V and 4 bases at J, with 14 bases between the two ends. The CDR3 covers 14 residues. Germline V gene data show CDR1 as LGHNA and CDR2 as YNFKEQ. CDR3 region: CASSYDRSGETQYF. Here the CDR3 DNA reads TGTGCCAGCAGCTATGACAGGTCTGGAGAGACCCAGTACTTC.

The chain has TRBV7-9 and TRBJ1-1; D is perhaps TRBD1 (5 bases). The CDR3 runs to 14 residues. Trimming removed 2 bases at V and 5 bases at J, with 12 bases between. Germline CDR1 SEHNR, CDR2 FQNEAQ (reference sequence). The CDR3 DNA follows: TGTGCCAGCAGCTTACCGGGGGGTGGAACTGAAGCTTTCTTT. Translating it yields CASSLPGGGTEAFF. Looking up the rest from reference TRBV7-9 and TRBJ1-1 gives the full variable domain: DTGVSQNPRHKITKRGQNVTFRCDPISEHNRLYWYRQTLGQGPEFLTYFQNEAQLEKSRLLSDRFSAERPKGSFSTLEIQRTEQGDSAMYLCASSLPGGGTEAFFGQGTRLTVV.

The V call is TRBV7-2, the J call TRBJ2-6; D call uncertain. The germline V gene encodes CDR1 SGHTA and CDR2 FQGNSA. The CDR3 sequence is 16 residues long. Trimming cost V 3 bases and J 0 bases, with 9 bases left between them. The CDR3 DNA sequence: TGTGCCAGCAGCTTGCAGCCCAGCTCTGGGGCCAACGTCCTGACTTTC. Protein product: CASSLQPSSGANVLTF.

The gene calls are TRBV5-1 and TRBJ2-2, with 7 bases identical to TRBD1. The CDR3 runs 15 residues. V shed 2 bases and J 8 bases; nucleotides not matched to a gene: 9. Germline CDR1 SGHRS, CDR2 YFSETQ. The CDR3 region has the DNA TGCGCCAGCAGCTTCCTGGACAGGCCAGGGGGGGAGCTGTTTTTT. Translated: CASSFLDRPGGELFF.

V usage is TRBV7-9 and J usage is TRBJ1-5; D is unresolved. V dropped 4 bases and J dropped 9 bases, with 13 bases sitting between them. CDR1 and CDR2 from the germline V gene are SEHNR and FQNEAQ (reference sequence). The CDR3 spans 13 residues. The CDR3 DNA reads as TGTGCCAGCAGCTCGTCGGCGGGGAGGCCCCAGCATTTT. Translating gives CASSSSAGRPQHF.

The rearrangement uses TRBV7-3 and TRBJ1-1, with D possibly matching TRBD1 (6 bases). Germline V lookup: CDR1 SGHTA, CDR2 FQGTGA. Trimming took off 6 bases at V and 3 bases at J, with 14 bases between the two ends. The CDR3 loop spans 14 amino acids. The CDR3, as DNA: TGTGCCAGCAGAGAAACAGGGACGTACACTGAAGCTTTCTTT. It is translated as CASRETGTYTEAFF.

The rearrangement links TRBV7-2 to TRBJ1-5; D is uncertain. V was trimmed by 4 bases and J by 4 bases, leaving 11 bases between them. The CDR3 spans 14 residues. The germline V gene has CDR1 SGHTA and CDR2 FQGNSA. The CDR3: CASSSQTGNQPQHF. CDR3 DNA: TGTGCCAGCAGCTCCCAGACCGGGAATCAGCCCCAGCATTTT.

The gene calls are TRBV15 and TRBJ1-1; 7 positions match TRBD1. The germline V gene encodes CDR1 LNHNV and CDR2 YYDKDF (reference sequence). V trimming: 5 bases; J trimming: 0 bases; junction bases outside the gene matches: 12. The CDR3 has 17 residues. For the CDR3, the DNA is TGTGCCACCAGCGGCATTTGGACGGGACAGATGAACACTGAAGCTTTCTTT. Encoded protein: CATSGIWTGQMNTEAFF.

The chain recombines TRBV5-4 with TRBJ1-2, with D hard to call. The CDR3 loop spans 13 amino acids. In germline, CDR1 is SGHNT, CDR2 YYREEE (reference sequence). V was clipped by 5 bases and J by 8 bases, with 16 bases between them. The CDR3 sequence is CASSLSGLRGYTF. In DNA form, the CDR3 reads TGTGCCAGCAGTCTCTCGGGGTTAAGAGGCTACACCTTC.

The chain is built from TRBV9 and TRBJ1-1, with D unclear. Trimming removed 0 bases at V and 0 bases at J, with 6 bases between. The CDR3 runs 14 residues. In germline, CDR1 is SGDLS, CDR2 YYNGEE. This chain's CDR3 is CASSVDLVNTEAFF. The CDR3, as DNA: TGTGCCAGCAGCGTAGATTTGGTGAACACTGAAGCTTTCTTT.

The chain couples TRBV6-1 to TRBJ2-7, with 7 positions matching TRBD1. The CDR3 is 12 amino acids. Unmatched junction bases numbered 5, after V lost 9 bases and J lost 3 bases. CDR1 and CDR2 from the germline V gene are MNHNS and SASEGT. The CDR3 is CASQTGYYEQYF. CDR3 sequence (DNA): TGTGCCAGTCAGACAGGGTACTACGAGCAGTACTTC.

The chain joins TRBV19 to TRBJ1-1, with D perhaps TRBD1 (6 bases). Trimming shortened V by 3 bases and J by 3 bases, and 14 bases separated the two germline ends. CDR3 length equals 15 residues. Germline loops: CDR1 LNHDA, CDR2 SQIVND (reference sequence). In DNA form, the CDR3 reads TGTGCCAGTAGTATCGGGGGGGGCCTTTACACTGAAGCTTTCTTT. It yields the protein CASSIGGGLYTEAFF.

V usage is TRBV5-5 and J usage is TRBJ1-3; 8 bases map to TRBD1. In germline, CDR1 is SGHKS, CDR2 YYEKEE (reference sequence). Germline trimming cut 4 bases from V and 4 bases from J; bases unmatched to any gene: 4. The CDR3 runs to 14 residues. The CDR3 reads CASSLTGGGNTIYF. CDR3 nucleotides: TGTGCCAGCAGCCTAACAGGGGGAGGAAACACCATATATTTT.

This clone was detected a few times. The DNA of the CDR3 is TGTGCCAGCAGGGATTCCGGGGGCAATCAGCCCCAGCATTTT. Amino acid sequence: CASRDSGGNQPQHF. This chain uses TRBV28 with TRBJ1-5; D is unclear. The V end was cut by 6 bases, the J end by 2 bases, with 11 bases between. This CDR3 contains 14 residues. The germline V gene encodes CDR1 MDHEN and CDR2 SYDVKM.

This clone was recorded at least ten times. The CDR3 region has the DNA TGTGCCAGCAGTTTCGACAGGGACTATGGCTACACCTTC. Encoded protein: CASSFDRDYGYTF. This rearrangement joins TRBV2 to TRBJ1-2; TRBD1 matches at 7 bases. After removal of 5 bases from V and 3 bases from J, the junction contained 3 bases not matched to a gene. Germline loops: CDR1 SNHLY, CDR2 FYNNEI. The CDR3 loop spans 13 amino acids. Full variable domain (missing parts from reference TRBV2 and TRBJ1-2): EPEVTQTPSHQVTQMGQEVILRCVPISNHLYFYWYRQILGQKVEFLVSFYNNEISEKSEIFDDQFSVERPDGSNFTLKIRSTKLEDSAMYFCASSFDRDYGYTFGSGTRLTVV.

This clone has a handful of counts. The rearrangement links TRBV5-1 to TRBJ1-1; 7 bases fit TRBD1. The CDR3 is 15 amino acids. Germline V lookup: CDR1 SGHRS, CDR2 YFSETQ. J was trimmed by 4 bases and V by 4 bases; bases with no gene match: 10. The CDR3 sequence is CASSPKDRVSTEAFF. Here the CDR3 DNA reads TGCGCCAGCAGCCCGAAAGACAGGGTGAGCACTGAAGCTTTCTTT.

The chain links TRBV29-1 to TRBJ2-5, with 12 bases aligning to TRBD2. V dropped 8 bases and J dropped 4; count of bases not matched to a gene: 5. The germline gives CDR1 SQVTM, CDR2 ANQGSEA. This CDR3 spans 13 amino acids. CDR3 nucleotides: TGCAGCCCCCGACTAGCGGGAGTAGAGACCCAGTACTTC. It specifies CSPRLAGVETQYF.

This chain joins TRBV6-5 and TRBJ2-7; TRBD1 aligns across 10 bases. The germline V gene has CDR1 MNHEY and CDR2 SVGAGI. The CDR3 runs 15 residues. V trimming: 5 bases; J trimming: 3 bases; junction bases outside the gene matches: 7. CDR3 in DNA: TGTGCCAGCAGTATCGGGACAGGGGATCGCTACGAGCAGTACTTC. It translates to CASSIGTGDRYEQYF.

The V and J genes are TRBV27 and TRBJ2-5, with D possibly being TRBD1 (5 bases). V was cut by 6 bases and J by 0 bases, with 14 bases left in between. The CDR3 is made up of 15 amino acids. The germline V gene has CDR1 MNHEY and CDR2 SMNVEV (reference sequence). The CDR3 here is CASSLYTTDQETQYF. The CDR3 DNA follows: TGTGCCAGCAGCCTATATACGACAGACCAAGAGACCCAGTACTTC.

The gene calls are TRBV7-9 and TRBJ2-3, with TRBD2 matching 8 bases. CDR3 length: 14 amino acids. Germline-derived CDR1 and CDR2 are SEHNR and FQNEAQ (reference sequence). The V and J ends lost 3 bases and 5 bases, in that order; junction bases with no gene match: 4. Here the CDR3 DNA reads TGTGCCAGCAGCTTGGCGGGAGGAAAAGATACGCAGTATTTT. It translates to CASSLAGGKDTQYF.

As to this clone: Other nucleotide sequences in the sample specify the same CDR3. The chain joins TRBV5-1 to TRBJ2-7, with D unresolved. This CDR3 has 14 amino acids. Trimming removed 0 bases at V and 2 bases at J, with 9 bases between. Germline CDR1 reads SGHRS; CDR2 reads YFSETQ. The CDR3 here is CASSLVVSPYEQYF. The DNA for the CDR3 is TGCGCCAGCAGCTTGGTGGTCAGCCCCTACGAGCAGTACTTC. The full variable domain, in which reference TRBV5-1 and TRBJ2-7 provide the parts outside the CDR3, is KAGVTQTPRYLIKTRGQQVTLSCSPISGHRSVSWYQQTPGQGLQFLFEYFSETQRNKGNFPGRFSGRQFSNSRSEMNVSTLELGDSALYLCASSLVVSPYEQYFGPGTRLTVT.

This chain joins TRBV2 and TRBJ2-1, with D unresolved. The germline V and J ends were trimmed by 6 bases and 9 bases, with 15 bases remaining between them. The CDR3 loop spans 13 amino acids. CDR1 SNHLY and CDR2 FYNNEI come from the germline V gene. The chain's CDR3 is CASRKSFSGEQFF. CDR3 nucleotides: TGTGCCAGCAGGAAGAGTTTTAGTGGTGAGCAGTTCTTC.

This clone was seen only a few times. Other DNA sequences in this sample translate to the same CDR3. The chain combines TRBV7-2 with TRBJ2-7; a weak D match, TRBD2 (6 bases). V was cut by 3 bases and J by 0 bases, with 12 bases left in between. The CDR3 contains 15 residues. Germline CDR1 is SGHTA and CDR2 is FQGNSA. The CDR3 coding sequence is TGTGCCAGCAGCTTTGGGGGGTCGAGCTCCTACGAGCAGTACTTC. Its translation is CASSFGGSSSYEQYF.

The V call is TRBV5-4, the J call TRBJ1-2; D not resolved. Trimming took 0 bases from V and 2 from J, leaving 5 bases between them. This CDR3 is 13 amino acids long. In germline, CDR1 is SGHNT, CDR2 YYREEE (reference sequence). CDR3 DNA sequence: TGTGCCAGCAGCTTGGACAGAAACTATGGCTACACCTTC. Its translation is CASSLDRNYGYTF.

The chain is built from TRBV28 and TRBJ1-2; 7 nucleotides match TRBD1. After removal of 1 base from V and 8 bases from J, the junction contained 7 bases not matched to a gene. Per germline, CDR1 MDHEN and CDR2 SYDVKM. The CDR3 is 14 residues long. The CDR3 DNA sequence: TGTGCCAGCAGTTTATATTCAGGGGGAAGCGGCTACACCTTC. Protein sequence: CASSLYSGGSGYTF.

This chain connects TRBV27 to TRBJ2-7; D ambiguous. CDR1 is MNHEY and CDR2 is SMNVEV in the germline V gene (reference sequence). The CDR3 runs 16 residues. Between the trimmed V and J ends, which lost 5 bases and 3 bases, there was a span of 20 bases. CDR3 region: CASSPLGSARNYEQYF. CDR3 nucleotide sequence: TGTGCCAGCAGTCCCCTAGGGTCTGCTCGAAACTACGAGCAGTACTTC.

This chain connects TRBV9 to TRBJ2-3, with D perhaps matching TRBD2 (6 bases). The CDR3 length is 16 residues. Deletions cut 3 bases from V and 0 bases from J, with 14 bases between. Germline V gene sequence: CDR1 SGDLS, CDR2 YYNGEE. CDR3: CASSAPTLASTDTQYF. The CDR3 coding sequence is TGTGCCAGCAGCGCCCCGACTCTAGCGAGCACAGATACGCAGTATTTT.